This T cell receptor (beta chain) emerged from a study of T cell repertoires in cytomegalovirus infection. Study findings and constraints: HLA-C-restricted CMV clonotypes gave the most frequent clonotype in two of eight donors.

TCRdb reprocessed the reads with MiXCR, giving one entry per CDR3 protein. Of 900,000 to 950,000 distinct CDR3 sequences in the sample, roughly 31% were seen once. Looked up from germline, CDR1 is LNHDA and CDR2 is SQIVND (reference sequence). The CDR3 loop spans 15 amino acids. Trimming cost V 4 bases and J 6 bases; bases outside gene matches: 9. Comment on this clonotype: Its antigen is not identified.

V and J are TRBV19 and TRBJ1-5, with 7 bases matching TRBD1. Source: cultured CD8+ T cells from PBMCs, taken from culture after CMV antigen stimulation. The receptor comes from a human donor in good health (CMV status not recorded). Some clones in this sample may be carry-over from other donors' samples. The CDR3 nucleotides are TGTGCCAGTAGTACCTGGGACAGCGGGGCTCAGCCCCAGCATTTT. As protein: CASSTWDSGAQPQHF.